Below are 6 T cell receptor beta chains sequenced from a single sample in a study of beta chain features in type 1 diabetes. Points from the study as a whole: When Type 1 diabetes patients were examined, their TCRB CDR3s proved moderately but significantly shorter in all four CD4+ subsets.

Their recognized antigens are unknown. Isolated RNA was reverse transcribed in full, so expressed TCRB transcripts were sequenced. Assay: immunoSEQ multiplex PCR; the TCRdb copy retains only in-frame clones and omits some. The table lists 95,000 to 110,000 clones, 28% of them singletons. Sequenced: central memory CD4+ T cells from blood. The receptors were sampled from a woman aged 18-30 years with type 1 diabetes.

This clone was counted between two and nine times. The gene calls are TRBV19 and TRBJ2-2; D unresolved. Germline assignment: CDR1 LNHDA and CDR2 SQIVND (reference sequence). The V gene lost 5 bases and the J gene lost 2 bases, with 9 bases spanning the gap. The CDR3 extends over 14 amino acids. The CDR3 nucleotides read TGTGCCAGTAGTTTGTTCAGAAACACCGGGGAGCTGTTTTTT. This gives the protein CASSLFRNTGELFF.

The J gene is TRBJ2-1, the V gene TRBV6-1; D is unclear. V lost 1 base and J lost 0, with 10 bases in between. The length of the CDR3 is 16 residues. Germline V gene data show CDR1 as MNHNS and CDR2 as SASEGT. The DNA for the CDR3 is TGTGCCAGCAGTGAAGAGAGGTCCTACTCCTACAATGAGCAGTTCTTC. Its translation: CASSEERSYSYNEQFF.

The gene calls are TRBV6-6 and TRBJ2-7; the D gene is possibly TRBD2 (6 bases). The CDR3 spans 12 residues. Looked up from germline, CDR1 is MNHNY and CDR2 is SVGAGI (reference sequence). V shed 6 bases and J shed 3 bases, with 9 bases lying between them. The CDR3 nucleotides read TGTGCCAGCAGCCCCGGGGGCTACGAGCAGTACTTC. It encodes CASSPGGYEQYF.

The chain is built from TRBV20-1 and TRBJ2-3; D is perhaps TRBD2 (5 bases). Between the trimmed V and J ends, which lost 5 bases and 6 bases, there was a span of 9 bases. The CDR3 contains 11 residues. The germline V gene encodes CDR1 DFQATT and CDR2 SNEGSKA (reference sequence). This CDR3 is CSAEERDTQYF. The CDR3 coding sequence is TGCAGTGCTGAGGAGCGGGATACGCAGTATTTT.

The chain links TRBV29-1 to TRBJ2-2, with D maybe TRBD2 (5 bases). The CDR3 is 14 amino acids. Trimming left V 6 bases short and J 1 base short, with 12 bases between. The germline gives CDR1 SQVTM, CDR2 ANQGSEA. The CDR3: CSVITGVNTGELFF. The CDR3 region has the DNA TGCAGCGTGATAACCGGGGTGAACACCGGGGAGCTGTTTTTT.

The genes are TRBV30 and TRBJ1-5; 9 nucleotides match TRBD1. Unmatched junction bases numbered 9, after V lost 2 bases and J lost 4 bases. This CDR3 spans 16 amino acids. Germline CDR1 is GTSNPN and CDR2 is SVGIG (reference sequence). In DNA form, the CDR3 reads TGTGCCTGGAGTCCAGTCTTGACAGGGGGGAATCAGCCCCAGCATTTT. Translation: CAWSPVLTGGNQPQHF.